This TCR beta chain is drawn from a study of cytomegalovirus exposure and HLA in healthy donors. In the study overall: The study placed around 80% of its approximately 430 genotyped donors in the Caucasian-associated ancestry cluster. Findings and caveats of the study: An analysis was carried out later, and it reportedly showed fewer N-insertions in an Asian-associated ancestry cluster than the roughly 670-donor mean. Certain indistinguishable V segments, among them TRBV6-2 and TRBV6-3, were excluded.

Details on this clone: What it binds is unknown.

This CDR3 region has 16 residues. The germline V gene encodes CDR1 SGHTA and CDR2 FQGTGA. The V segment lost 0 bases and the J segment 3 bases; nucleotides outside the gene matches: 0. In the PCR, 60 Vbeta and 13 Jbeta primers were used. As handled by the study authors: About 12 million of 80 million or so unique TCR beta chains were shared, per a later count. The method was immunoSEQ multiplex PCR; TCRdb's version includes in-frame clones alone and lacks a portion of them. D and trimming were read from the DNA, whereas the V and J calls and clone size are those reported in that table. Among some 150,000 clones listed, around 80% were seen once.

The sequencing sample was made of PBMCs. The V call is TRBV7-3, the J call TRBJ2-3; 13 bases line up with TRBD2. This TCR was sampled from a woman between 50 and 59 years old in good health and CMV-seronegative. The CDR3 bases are TGTGCCAGCAGCTTAACGACTAGCGGGAGGACAGATACGCAGTATTTT. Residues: CASSLTTSGRTDTQYF.